The subject of this entry is one T cell receptor beta chain. This table comes from immunoSEQ multiplex PCR, and its TCRdb copy is limited to in-frame clones, with some not included. The sample lists over 200,000 clones; about nine tenths were seen once. The data originate from a study of blood T cell repertoires in COVID-19. The V gene's germline CDR1 is LNHDA and CDR2 SQIVND (reference sequence). The CDR3 runs 13 residues. The V gene end was trimmed by 6 bases and the J gene end by 3 bases; junction bases not matched to a gene: 4. The TCR originated in a woman in her fifties or sixties with acute or convalescent COVID-19. The chain has TRBV19 and TRBJ1-1; 7 nucleotides line up with TRBD1. The sample was peripheral blood. CDR3 protein: CASRKDRYTEAFF. The DNA of the CDR3 is TGTGCCAGTAGAAAGGACAGGTACACTGAAGCTTTCTTT.